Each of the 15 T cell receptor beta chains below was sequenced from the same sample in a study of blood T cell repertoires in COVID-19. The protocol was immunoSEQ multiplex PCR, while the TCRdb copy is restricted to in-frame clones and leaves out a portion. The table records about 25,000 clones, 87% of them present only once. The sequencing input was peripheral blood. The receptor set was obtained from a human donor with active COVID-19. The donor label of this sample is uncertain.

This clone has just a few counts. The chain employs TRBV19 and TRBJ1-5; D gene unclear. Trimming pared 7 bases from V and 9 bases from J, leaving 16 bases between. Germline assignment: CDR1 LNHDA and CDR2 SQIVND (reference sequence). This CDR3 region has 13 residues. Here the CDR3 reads CASNDGVMSPQHF. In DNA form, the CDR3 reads TGTGCCAGTAATGACGGGGTGATGTCGCCCCAGCATTTT.

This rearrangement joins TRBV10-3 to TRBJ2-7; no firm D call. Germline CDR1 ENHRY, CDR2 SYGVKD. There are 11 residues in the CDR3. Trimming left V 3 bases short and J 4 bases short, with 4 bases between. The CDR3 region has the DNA TGTGCCATCAGTGACAGATACGAGCAGTACTTC. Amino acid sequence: CAISDRYEQYF.

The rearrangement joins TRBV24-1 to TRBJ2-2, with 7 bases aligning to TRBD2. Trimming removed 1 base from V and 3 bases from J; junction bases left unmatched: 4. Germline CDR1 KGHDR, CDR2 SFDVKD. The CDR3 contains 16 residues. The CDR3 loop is CATSDFGLVDTGELFF. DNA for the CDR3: TGTGCCACCAGTGATTTCGGACTAGTCGACACCGGGGAGCTGTTTTTT.

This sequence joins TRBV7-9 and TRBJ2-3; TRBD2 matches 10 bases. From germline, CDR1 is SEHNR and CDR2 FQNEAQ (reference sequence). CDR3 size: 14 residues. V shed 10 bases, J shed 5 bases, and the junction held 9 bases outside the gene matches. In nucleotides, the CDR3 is TGTGCCAACGGGACTAGCGACGTTAGAGATACGCAGTATTTT. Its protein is CANGTSDVRDTQYF.

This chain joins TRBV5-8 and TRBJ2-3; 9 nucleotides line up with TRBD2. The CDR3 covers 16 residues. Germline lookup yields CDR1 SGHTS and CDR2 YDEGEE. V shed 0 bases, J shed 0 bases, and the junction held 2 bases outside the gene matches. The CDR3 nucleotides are TGTGCCAGCAGCTTGGACCTAGCGGGGAGCACAGATACGCAGTATTTT. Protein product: CASSLDLAGSTDTQYF.

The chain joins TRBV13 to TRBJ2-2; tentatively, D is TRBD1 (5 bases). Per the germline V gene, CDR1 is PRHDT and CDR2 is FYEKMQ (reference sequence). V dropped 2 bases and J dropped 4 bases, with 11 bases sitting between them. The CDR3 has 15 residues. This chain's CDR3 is CASSLRGLITGELFF. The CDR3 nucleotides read TGTGCCAGCAGCTTAAGGGGTCTAATCACCGGGGAGCTGTTTTTT.

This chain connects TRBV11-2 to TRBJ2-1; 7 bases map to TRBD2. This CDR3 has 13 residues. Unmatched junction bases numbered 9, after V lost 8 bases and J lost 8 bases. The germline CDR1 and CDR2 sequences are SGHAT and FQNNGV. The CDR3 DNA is TGTGCCAGCGGGCGGGAGAGACGCGATGAGCAGTTCTTC. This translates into CASGRERRDEQFF.

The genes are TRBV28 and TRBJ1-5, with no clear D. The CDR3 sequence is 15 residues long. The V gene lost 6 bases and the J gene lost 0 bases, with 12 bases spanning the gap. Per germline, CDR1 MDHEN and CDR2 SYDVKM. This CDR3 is CASSPGGNSNQPQHF. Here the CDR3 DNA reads TGTGCCAGCAGCCCGGGCGGGAATAGCAATCAGCCCCAGCATTTT.

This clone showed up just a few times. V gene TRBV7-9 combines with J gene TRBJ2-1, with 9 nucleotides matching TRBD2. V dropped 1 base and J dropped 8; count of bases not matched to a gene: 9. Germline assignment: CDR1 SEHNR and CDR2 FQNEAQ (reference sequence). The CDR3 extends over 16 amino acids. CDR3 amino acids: CASSLGRASGTHEQFF. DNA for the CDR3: TGTGCCAGCAGCTTAGGTCGGGCTAGCGGGACCCATGAGCAGTTCTTC.

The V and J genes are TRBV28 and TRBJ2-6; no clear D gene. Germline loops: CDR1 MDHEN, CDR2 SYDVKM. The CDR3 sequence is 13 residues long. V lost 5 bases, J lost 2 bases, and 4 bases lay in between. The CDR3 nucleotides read TGTGCCAGCAGTATAGCTGGGGCCAACGTCCTGACTTTC. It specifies CASSIAGANVLTF.

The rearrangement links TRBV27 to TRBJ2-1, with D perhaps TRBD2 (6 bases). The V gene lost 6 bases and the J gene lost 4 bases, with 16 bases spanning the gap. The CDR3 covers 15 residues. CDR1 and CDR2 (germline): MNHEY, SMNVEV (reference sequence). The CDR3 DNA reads TGTGCCAGCAGCACGCTAGGGGCGGGGTACAATGAGCAGTTCTTC. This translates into CASSTLGAGYNEQFF.

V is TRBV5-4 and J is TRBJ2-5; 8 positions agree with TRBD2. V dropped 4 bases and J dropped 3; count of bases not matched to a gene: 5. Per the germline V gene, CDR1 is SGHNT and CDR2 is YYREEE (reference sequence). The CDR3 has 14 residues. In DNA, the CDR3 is TGTGCCAGCAGCACCGGGAGGGGAGAAGAGACCCAGTACTTC. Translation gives CASSTGRGEETQYF.

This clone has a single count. CDR3 bases: TGTGCCAGTAGTTCACAGGGTTGGGACACTGAAGCTTTCTTT. Amino acids: CASSSQGWDTEAFF. This sequence joins TRBV19 and TRBJ1-1, with D possibly matching TRBD1 (6 bases). Trimming took 5 bases from V and 3 from J, leaving 13 bases between them. Per the germline V gene, CDR1 is LNHDA and CDR2 is SQIVND (reference sequence). This CDR3 is 14 amino acids long.

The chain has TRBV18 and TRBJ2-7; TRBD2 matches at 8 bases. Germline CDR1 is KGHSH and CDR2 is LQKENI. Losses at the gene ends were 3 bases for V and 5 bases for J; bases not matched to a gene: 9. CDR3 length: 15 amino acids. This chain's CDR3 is CASSPIAGSENEQYF. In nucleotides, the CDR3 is TGTGCCAGCTCACCGATAGCGGGAAGCGAGAACGAGCAGTACTTC. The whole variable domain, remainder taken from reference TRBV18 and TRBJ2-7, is NAGVMQNPRHLVRRRGQEARLRCSPMKGHSHVYWYRQLPEEGLKFMVYLQKENIIDESGMPKERFSAEFPKEGPSILRIQQVVRGDSAAYFCASSPIAGSENEQYFGPGTRLTVT.

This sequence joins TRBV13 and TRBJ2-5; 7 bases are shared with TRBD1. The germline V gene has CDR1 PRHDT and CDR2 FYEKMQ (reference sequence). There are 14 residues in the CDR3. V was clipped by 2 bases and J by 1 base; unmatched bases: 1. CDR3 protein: CASSLRDSQETQYF. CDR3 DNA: TGTGCCAGCAGCTTAAGGGACAGCCAAGAGACCCAGTACTTC.